The 10 T cell receptor beta chains listed next were all sequenced from one sample in a study of siplizumab effects on memory and regulatory T cells. The repertoire was sequenced with immunoSEQ multiplex PCR; TCRdb's copy has only in-frame clones and lacks some. The repertoire consists of over 85,000 clones, with approximately 90% occurring once and the leading ten covering roughly 1%. Sequencing was performed on CD4+ T cells sorted from blood. The receptor set was obtained from a human donor in good health.

The chain carries TRBV2 and TRBJ2-3; 12 bases are a match to TRBD2. V dropped 9 bases and J dropped 3; count of bases not matched to a gene: 10. The length of the CDR3 is 16 residues. The germline V gene encodes CDR1 SNHLY and CDR2 FYNNEI. The CDR3 sequence: CASASGRARGTDTQYF. DNA for the CDR3: TGTGCCAGTGCTAGCGGGAGGGCTCGTGGGACAGATACGCAGTATTTT. Looking up the rest from reference TRBV2 and TRBJ2-3 gives the full variable domain: EPEVTQTPSHQVTQMGQEVILRCVPISNHLYFYWYRQILGQKVEFLVSFYNNEISEKSEIFDDQFSVERPDGSNFTLKIRSTKLEDSAMYFCASASGRARGTDTQYFGPGTRLTVL.

This chain joins TRBV4-2 and TRBJ2-3; D is possibly TRBD2 (5 bases). CDR1 and CDR2 from the germline V gene are LGHNA and YNFKEQ. CDR3 length: 17 amino acids. V was clipped by 0 bases and J by 1 base, with 14 bases between them. CDR3 nucleotide sequence: TGTGCCAGCAGCCAAGAAATAAGAGCGGTCGGCACAGATACGCAGTATTTT. Protein product: CASSQEIRAVGTDTQYF.

The chain couples TRBV6-1 to TRBJ1-3; D not certain. Germline V gene sequence: CDR1 MNHNS, CDR2 SASEGT. The CDR3 consists of 17 residues. V lost 3 bases and J lost 2, with 17 bases in between. For the CDR3, the DNA is TGTGCCAGCAGTGAGTTGGTTGGTGCAGCAGCTGGAAACACCATATATTTT. It yields the protein CASSELVGAAAGNTIYF.

The chain has TRBV6-5 and TRBJ2-3; 7 positions agree with TRBD1. The CDR3 extends over 14 amino acids. Per the germline V gene, CDR1 is MNHEY and CDR2 is SVGAGI. After removal of 6 bases from V and 2 bases from J, the junction contained 5 bases not matched to a gene. CDR3 nucleotide sequence: TGTGCCAGCAGCCGACAGGGCCACACAGATACGCAGTATTTT. This translates into CASSRQGHTDTQYF.

The chain links TRBV19 to TRBJ2-5, with 7 bases fitting TRBD2. Germline values: CDR1 LNHDA, CDR2 SQIVND (reference sequence). The CDR3 totals 15 residues. The V and J ends lost 5 bases and 4 bases, in that order; junction bases with no gene match: 10. CDR3 protein: CASSVASGWGETQYF. The CDR3 bases are TGTGCCAGTAGTGTGGCTAGCGGATGGGGAGAGACCCAGTACTTC. The whole variable domain, remainder taken from reference TRBV19 and TRBJ2-5, is DGGITQSPKYLFRKEGQNVTLSCEQNLNHDAMYWYRQDPGQGLRLIYYSQIVNDFQKGDIAEGYSVSREKKESFPLTVTSAQKNPTAFYLCASSVASGWGETQYFGPGTRLLVL.

The CDR3 region has the DNA TGTGCCAGCCCCCCGGGAGCGGGAGAGGGAGATACGCAGTATTTT. This translates into CASPPGAGEGDTQYF. The chain is built from TRBV28 and TRBJ2-3; 8 bases fit TRBD2. With 8 bases clipped from V and 5 bases from J, the junction kept 12 bases outside the gene matches. Germline V gives CDR1 MDHEN, CDR2 SYDVKM. This CDR3 region has 15 residues.

This clone has only one observation. This chain connects TRBV7-9 to TRBJ2-1, with a tentative D call TRBD2 (5 bases). Germline loops: CDR1 SEHNR, CDR2 FQNEAQ (reference sequence). Trimming took off 5 bases at V and 2 bases at J, with 10 bases between the two ends. The CDR3 is made up of 14 amino acids. The CDR3 DNA is TGTGCCAGCAGCAAAGCGGCAACCTACAATGAGCAGTTCTTC. Translating gives CASSKAATYNEQFF.

This chain joins TRBV11-3 and TRBJ2-5, with a possible D match to TRBD2 (7 bases). Trimming removed 5 bases at V and 1 base at J, with 17 bases between. CDR3 length: 16 residues. Germline CDR1 and CDR2: SGHNT and YENEEA. CDR3 bases: TGTGCCAGCAGCGGGGGGGGCGTGAGAACCCAAGAGACCCAGTACTTC. Its protein is CASSGGGVRTQETQYF.

V gene TRBV7-8 combines with J gene TRBJ2-1; TRBD1 aligns across 8 bases. Germline trimming cut 2 bases from V and 0 bases from J; bases unmatched to any gene: 12. The germline CDR1 and CDR2 sequences are SGHVS and FQNEAQ. This CDR3 comprises 19 residues. The CDR3 nucleotides are TGTGCCAGCAGCTTAACCTACCTTAGGGACAGGAGCTCCTACAATGAGCAGTTCTTC. It encodes CASSLTYLRDRSSYNEQFF.

V and J are TRBV5-8 and TRBJ2-1; tentative D call: TRBD2 (5 bases). V was pared by 4 bases and J by 10 bases, with 15 bases between. There are 13 residues in the CDR3. CDR1 SGHTS and CDR2 YDEGEE come from the germline V gene. CDR3: CASSRALAAEQFF. Written as DNA, the CDR3 is TGTGCCAGCAGCCGGGCGCTAGCCGCGGAGCAGTTCTTC.